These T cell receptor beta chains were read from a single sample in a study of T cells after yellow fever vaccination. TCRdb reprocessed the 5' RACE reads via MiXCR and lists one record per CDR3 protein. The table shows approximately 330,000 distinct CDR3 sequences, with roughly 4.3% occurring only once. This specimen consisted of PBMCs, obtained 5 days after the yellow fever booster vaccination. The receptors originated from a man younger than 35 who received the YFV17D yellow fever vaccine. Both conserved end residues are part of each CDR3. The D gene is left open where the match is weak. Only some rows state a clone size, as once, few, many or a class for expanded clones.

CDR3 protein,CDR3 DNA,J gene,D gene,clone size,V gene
CAGAGRIDYEQYF,TGTGCCGGCGCCGGACGGATCGACTACGAGCAGTACTTC,TRBJ2-7,-,few,TRBV10-3
CASSPGGGGSPLHF,TGTGCCAGCAGTCCAGGGGGCGGTGGTTCACCCCTCCACTTT,TRBJ1-6,TRBD1,-,TRBV12-3/TRBV12-4
CASSYYRGILGEQYF,TGTGCCAGCAGTTACTACCGGGGAATCCTTGGTGAGCAGTACTTC,TRBJ2-7,-,-,TRBV6-2/TRBV6-3
CASSSRRDYNEQFF,TGTGCCAGCAGCTCTCGCCGGGACTACAATGAGCAGTTCTTC,TRBJ2-1,-,many,TRBV7-2
CASSEELQGRRGYTF,TGTGCCAGCAGTGAAGAGCTACAGGGGAGGAGGGGCTACACCTTC,TRBJ1-2,TRBD1,few,TRBV6-1
CASSLGYNQETQYF,TGCGCCAGCAGCTTGGGTTACAACCAAGAGACCCAGTACTTC,TRBJ2-5,-,many,TRBV5-1
CASSPGESSYNEQFF,TGCGCCAGCAGCCCCGGGGAAAGCTCCTACAATGAGCAGTTCTTC,TRBJ2-1,-,-,TRBV5-1
CASKDTPNTGELFF,TGTGCCAGCAAGGATACTCCGAACACCGGGGAGCTGTTTTTT,TRBJ2-2,-,few,TRBV7-3
CASSLIQGFAEAFF,TGCGCCAGCAGCCTAATACAGGGGTTCGCTGAAGCTTTCTTT,TRBJ1-1,TRBD1,many,TRBV5-1
CASSRGQGWDTEAFF,TGTGCCAGCAGCCGGGGACAGGGTTGGGACACTGAAGCTTTCTTT,TRBJ1-1,TRBD1,many,TRBV3-1
CSASGTRHSYNEQFF,TGCAGTGCTAGCGGGACTAGACACTCCTACAATGAGCAGTTCTTC,TRBJ2-1,TRBD2,-,TRBV20-1
CSGLANTGELFF,TGCAGCGGACTAGCGAACACCGGGGAGCTGTTTTTT,TRBJ2-2,-,many,TRBV29-1
CASSYSILRTGRNNEQFF,TGTGCCAGCAGTTACTCGATACTGAGGACAGGGAGGAACAATGAGCAGTTCTTC,TRBJ2-1,TRBD1,few,TRBV6-5
CASSLLQGMNAFF,TGTGCCAGCAGCTTACTACAGGGGATGAACGCTTTCTTT,TRBJ1-1,TRBD1,-,TRBV7-8
CSVEGWAGIPLWNEQFF,TGCAGCGTTGAAGGGTGGGCAGGGATCCCCCTTTGGAATGAGCAGTTCTTC,TRBJ2-1,-,few,TRBV29-1
CASNTPGGTQYF,TGTGCCAGCAACACTCCCGGTGGGACCCAGTACTTC,TRBJ2-5,-,few,TRBV7-2
CSAGAGRKAFF,TGCAGTGCTGGGGCCGGTAGGAAAGCTTTCTTT,TRBJ1-1,-,few,TRBV20-1
CASSILGGLGQPQHF,TGCGCCAGCAGCATCCTGGGGGGGCTTGGTCAGCCCCAGCATTTT,TRBJ1-5,-,-,TRBV4-1
CASSLILGSYEQYF,TGTGCCAGCAGCTTAATCCTCGGATCCTACGAGCAGTACTTC,TRBJ2-7,-,few,TRBV7-2
CASSQEPAGESPYNEQFF,TGCGCCAGCAGCCAAGAACCAGCAGGGGAATCTCCTTACAATGAGCAGTTCTTC,TRBJ2-1,-,many,TRBV4-3
CSVELGRGSQETQYF,TGCAGCGTTGAGTTAGGCAGGGGTAGTCAGGAGACCCAGTACTTC,TRBJ2-5,-,few,TRBV29-1
CASSSNMWGGYNEQFF,TGTGCCAGCAGCTCGAATATGTGGGGAGGATACAATGAGCAGTTCTTC,TRBJ2-1,-,many,TRBV7-2
CASSLQGVLNTEAFF,TGCGCCAGCAGCCTGCAGGGAGTACTGAACACTGAAGCTTTCTTT,TRBJ1-1,-,many,TRBV4-1
CASSLKPGTGEVSQPQHF,TGCGCCAGCAGCTTGAAACCGGGGACGGGTGAGGTCAGTCAGCCCCAGCATTTT,TRBJ1-5,-,few,TRBV5-1
CASSPGRTTDTQYF,TGTGCCAGCAGCCCGGGACGGACCACAGATACGCAGTATTTT,TRBJ2-3,-,many,TRBV7-9
CSTRALNRGSYTF,TGCAGTACTAGAGCCCTTAACAGGGGTAGCTACACCTTC,TRBJ1-2,TRBD1,many,TRBV20-1
CSARDGKGTGKAISPLHF,TGCAGTGCTAGAGATGGGAAGGGGACAGGGAAGGCAATTTCACCCCTCCACTTT,TRBJ1-6,TRBD1,many,TRBV20-1
CASSYSRGSNQPQHF,TGTGCCAGCAGTTACTCGAGGGGATCCAATCAGCCCCAGCATTTT,TRBJ1-5,-,-,TRBV6-5